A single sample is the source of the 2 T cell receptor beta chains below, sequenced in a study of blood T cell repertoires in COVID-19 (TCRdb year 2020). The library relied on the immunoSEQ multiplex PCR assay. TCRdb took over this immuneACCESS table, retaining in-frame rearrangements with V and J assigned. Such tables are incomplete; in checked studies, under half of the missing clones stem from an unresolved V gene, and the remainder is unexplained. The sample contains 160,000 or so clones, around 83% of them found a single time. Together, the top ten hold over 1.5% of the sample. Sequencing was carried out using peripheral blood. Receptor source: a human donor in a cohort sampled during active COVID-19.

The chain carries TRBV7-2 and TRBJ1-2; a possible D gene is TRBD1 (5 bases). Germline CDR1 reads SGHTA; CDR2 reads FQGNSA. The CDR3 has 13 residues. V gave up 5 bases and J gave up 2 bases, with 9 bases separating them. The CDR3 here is CASSPDSNYGYTF. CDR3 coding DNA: TGTGCCAGCAGCCCCGACAGCAACTATGGCTACACCTTC.

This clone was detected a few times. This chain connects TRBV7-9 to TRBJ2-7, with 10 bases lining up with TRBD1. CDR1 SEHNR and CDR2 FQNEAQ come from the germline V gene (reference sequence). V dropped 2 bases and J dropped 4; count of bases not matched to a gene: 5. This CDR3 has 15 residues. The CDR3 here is CASSLSWTGGYEQYF. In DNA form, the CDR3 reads TGTGCCAGCAGCTTAAGTTGGACAGGGGGTTACGAGCAGTACTTC.